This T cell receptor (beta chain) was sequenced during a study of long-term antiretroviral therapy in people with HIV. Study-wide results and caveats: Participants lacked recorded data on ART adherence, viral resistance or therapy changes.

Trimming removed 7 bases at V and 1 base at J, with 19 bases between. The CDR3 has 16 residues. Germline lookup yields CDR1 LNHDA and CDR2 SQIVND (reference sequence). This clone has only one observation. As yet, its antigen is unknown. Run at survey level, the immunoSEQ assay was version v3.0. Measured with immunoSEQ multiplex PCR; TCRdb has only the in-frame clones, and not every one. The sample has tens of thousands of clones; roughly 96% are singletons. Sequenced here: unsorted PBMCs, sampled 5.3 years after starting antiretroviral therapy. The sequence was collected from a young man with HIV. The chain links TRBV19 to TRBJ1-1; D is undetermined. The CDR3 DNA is TGTGCCAGTACTCTCACTACGGTGTTGACGAACACTGAAGCTTTCTTT. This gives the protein CASTLTTVLTNTEAFF.